This T cell receptor beta chain originates from a study of blood T cell repertoires in COVID-19. Study background: Collection of acute and convalescent COVID-19 samples took place in the United States, Italy and Spain. Sources were T cells, B-cell-depleted T cells, or PBMCs; the material itself was cDNA or gDNA.

CDR3 length: 13 residues. The V end lost 0 bases, the J end lost 6 bases, and 10 bases lay between the germline ends. CDR1 and CDR2 (germline): SGHRS, YFSETQ. Sequencing used immunoSEQ multiplex PCR; TCRdb keeps in-frame clones, though not all of them. The table records over 250,000 clones, around 86% of them present only once. The chain recombines TRBV5-1 with TRBJ2-7, with TRBD2 as a possible D gene (5 bases). The specimen was peripheral blood. The receptor comes from a human donor in a cohort sampled during active COVID-19. CDR3 coding DNA: TGCGCCAGCAGCTTGGCCGAGGGATTCGAGCAGTACTTC. This gives the protein CASSLAEGFEQYF.